What follows are 24 T cell receptor beta chains derived from one specimen sequenced in a study of T cell responses to AZD1222 COVID-19 vaccine (dated by TCRdb to the early 2020s). The library was produced with the immunoSEQ multiplex PCR assay. This immuneACCESS table, as held by TCRdb, lists in-frame sequences with V and J called but not all clones. Of the missing ones, under half trace to an unresolved V gene in checked studies; the others have no known cause. For this sample the table gives tens of thousands of clones, of which 75% to 85% were detected only once. The ten most abundant clones make up around an eighth of the sample. This specimen's time point label, per the study, means: about 28 days (+/-7) after the second vaccine dose. Sequenced here: peripheral blood, sampled 28 days after the second AZD1222 dose. The receptors come from an adult who received the AZD1222 COVID-19 vaccine.

This clone was detected only a few times. The CDR3 coding sequence is TGTGCCAGCAGCGGGGGACAGTTGAACACTGAAGCTTTCTTT. Translated, it gives CASSGGQLNTEAFF. This chain joins TRBV28 and TRBJ1-1; 7 bases line up with TRBD1. Germline V gene data show CDR1 as MDHEN and CDR2 as SYDVKM. The CDR3 consists of 14 residues. The V gene end was trimmed by 6 bases and the J gene end by 0 bases; junction bases not matched to a gene: 4.

The chain combines TRBV6-2 or TRBV6-3 with TRBJ1-2; D is unclear. The CDR3 runs 13 residues. The V end was cut by 2 bases, the J end by 2 bases, with 6 bases between. Per germline, CDR1 MNHEY and CDR2 SVGEGT. Here the CDR3 DNA reads TGTGCCAGCAGTTACGTCGTGAACTATGGCTACACCTTC. Its translation: CASSYVVNYGYTF.

This rearrangement joins TRBV24-1 to TRBJ1-2, with unresolved D. The V gene lost 0 bases and the J gene lost 1 base, with 5 bases spanning the gap. The CDR3 spans 14 residues. Germline V gene data show CDR1 as KGHDR and CDR2 as SFDVKD. CDR3 DNA sequence: TGTGCCACCAGTGATTTGTCCAATAACTATGGCTACACCTTC. It is translated as CATSDLSNNYGYTF.

This clone came up a few times. The V call is TRBV14, the J call TRBJ1-6; D remains ambiguous. The CDR3 loop spans 14 amino acids. The germline V gene encodes CDR1 SGHDN and CDR2 FVKESK. Trimming removed 0 bases from V and 6 bases from J, with 6 bases in between. This CDR3 reads CASSQDTSNSPLHF. CDR3 nucleotides: TGTGCCAGCAGCCAAGATACGAGTAATTCACCCCTCCACTTT.

V usage is TRBV30 and J usage is TRBJ1-2; D is uncertain. Germline lookup yields CDR1 GTSNPN and CDR2 SVGIG (reference sequence). Trimming took off 2 bases at V and 5 bases at J, with 9 bases between the two ends. CDR3 length: 12 amino acids. The CDR3, as DNA: TGTGCCTGGAGTATGCGGGGATATGGCTACACCTTC. Translation: CAWSMRGYGYTF.

The chain carries TRBV28 and TRBJ2-1, with TRBD2 identical over 7 bases. The V segment lost 2 bases and the J segment 2 bases; nucleotides outside the gene matches: 3. From germline, CDR1 is MDHEN and CDR2 SYDVKM. The CDR3 contains 15 residues. CDR3 loop: CASSLASGPYNEQFF. CDR3 sequence (DNA): TGTGCCAGCAGTTTAGCTAGCGGCCCCTACAATGAGCAGTTCTTC.

This chain connects TRBV4-1 to TRBJ1-1, with D tentatively TRBD1 (6 bases). Germline V CDR1 and CDR2: MGHRA, YSYEKL. V was clipped by 6 bases and J by 2 bases, with 13 bases between them. This CDR3 region has 14 residues. The CDR3 DNA is TGCGCCAGCAGTTCGACAGGCTTCAACACTGAAGCTTTCTTT. Translation gives CASSSTGFNTEAFF.

J is TRBJ2-3 and V is TRBV6-5; TRBD2 agrees at 13 bases. The CDR3 totals 16 residues. CDR1 and CDR2 (germline): MNHEY, SVGAGI. Losses at the gene ends were 2 bases for V and 4 bases for J; bases not matched to a gene: 3. In DNA form, the CDR3 reads TGTGCCAGCAGTTACGAACTAGCGGGGGGGCCAGATACGCAGTATTTT. This encodes CASSYELAGGPDTQYF.

The CDR3 spells CAWSVKHEQYF. In DNA, the CDR3 is TGTGCCTGGAGTGTAAAACACGAGCAGTACTTC. This chain joins TRBV30 and TRBJ2-7; D unresolved. Per germline, CDR1 GTSNPN and CDR2 SVGIG (reference sequence). The ends were cut back, 0 bases at V and 5 bases at J, with 5 bases in the middle. The CDR3 has 11 residues. Full variable domain (outside the CDR3, taken from reference TRBV30 and TRBJ2-7): SQTIHQWPATLVQPVGSPLSLECTVEGTSNPNLYWYRQAAGRGLQLLFYSVGIGQISSEVPQNLSASRPQDRQFILSSKKLLLSDSGFYLCAWSVKHEQYFGPGTRLTVT.

This clone was recorded a few times. The genes are TRBV12-3 or TRBV12-4 and TRBJ2-7; D call uncertain. The CDR3 has 13 residues. Trimming removed 3 bases from V and 0 bases from J, with 6 bases in between. CDR3: CASSFGSSYEQYF. The DNA for the CDR3 is TGTGCCAGCAGTTTTGGCAGCTCCTACGAGCAGTACTTC.

The rearrangement links TRBV2 to TRBJ2-1; 9 bases agree with TRBD1. In germline, CDR1 is SNHLY, CDR2 FYNNEI. This CDR3 region has 15 residues. V shed 5 bases, J shed 1 base, and the junction held 3 bases outside the gene matches. In DNA form, the CDR3 reads TGTGCCAGCAGTAGAGGGACAGGGTCCTACAATGAGCAGTTCTTC. Translating gives CASSRGTGSYNEQFF.

The DNA for the CDR3 is TGTGCCAGCAGCCAAGATCGGGCGAACTGGCGAAGTTCACCCCTCCACTTT. It is translated as CASSQDRANWRSSPLHF. The chain carries TRBV3-1 (or the pseudogene TRBV3-2) and TRBJ1-6; no clear D gene. Trimming shortened V by 0 bases and J by 9 bases, and 18 bases separated the two germline ends. CDR3 size: 17 residues. Germline V gives CDR1 LGHDT, CDR2 YNNKEL (reference sequence).

The chain uses TRBV15 and TRBJ1-6, with 8 bases that match TRBD1. This CDR3 region has 15 residues. Per the germline V gene, CDR1 is LNHNV and CDR2 is YYDKDF (reference sequence). With 1 base clipped from V and 8 bases from J, the junction kept 4 bases outside the gene matches. CDR3 sequence: CATSRAGQDYSPLHF. The CDR3 DNA reads as TGTGCCACCAGCAGAGCGGGACAGGACTATTCACCCCTCCACTTT. The full variable domain, rest sourced from reference TRBV15 and TRBJ1-6, is DAMVIQNPRYQVTQFGKPVTLSCSQTLNHNVMYWYQQKSSQAPKLLFHYYDKDFNNEADTPDNFQSRRPNTSFCFLDIRSPGLGDTAMYLCATSRAGQDYSPLHFGNGTRLTVT.

The rearrangement uses TRBV10-1 and TRBJ1-1, with a possible D match to TRBD1 (5 bases). Per the germline V gene, CDR1 is WNHNN and CDR2 is SYGVQD (reference sequence). The CDR3 consists of 15 residues. V lost 0 bases and J lost 5, with 13 bases in between. The CDR3, as DNA: TGCGCCAGCAGTGAGTCTCCAGCGGGGGGGACTGAAGCTTTCTTT. This sequence encodes CASSESPAGGTEAFF.

The chain has TRBV5-6 and TRBJ2-3; D is ambiguous. Germline V CDR1 and CDR2: SGHDT, YYEEEE. The CDR3 has 12 amino acids. Trimming shortened V by 3 bases and J by 2 bases, and 4 bases separated the two germline ends. CDR3 coding DNA: TGTGCCAGCAGCTGGGCCACAGATACGCAGTATTTT. This gives the protein CASSWATDTQYF.

This chain links TRBV28 with TRBJ2-5, with D unclear. The CDR3 has 15 amino acids. Trimming took 3 bases from V and 1 from J, leaving 12 bases between them. Germline V gene lookup returns CDR1 MDHEN and CDR2 SYDVKM. In nucleotides, the CDR3 is TGTGCCAGCAGTTTTCTTAGGCGGAGCCAAGAGACCCAGTACTTC. Residues: CASSFLRRSQETQYF. Based on the CDR3 plus reference TRBV28 and TRBJ2-5, the full variable domain is DVKVTQSSRYLVKRTGEKVFLECVQDMDHENMFWYRQDPGLGLRLIYFSYDVKMKEKGDIPEGYSVSREKKERFSLILESASTNQTSMYLCASSFLRRSQETQYFGPGTRLLVL.

This chain joins TRBV18 and TRBJ1-3; D not resolved. V dropped 3 bases and J dropped 0 bases, with 12 bases sitting between them. Germline CDR1 is KGHSH and CDR2 is LQKENI. The CDR3 is made up of 16 amino acids. The DNA for the CDR3 is TGTGCCAGCTCACCCGGTCCAGGCCTCTCTGGAAACACCATATATTTT. It is translated as CASSPGPGLSGNTIYF.

The V gene is TRBV12-2, the J gene TRBJ2-1; the D call of TRBD2 is as the table states it, not checked on the DNA. TRBV12-2 is a documented pseudogene. The CDR3 loop spans 20 amino acids. The CDR3 spells CASPPKLGGGAIGSYNEQFF. CDR3 DNA sequence: TGTGCAAGTCCCCCTAAACTGGGAGGGGGGGCCATCGGCTCCTACAATGAGCAGTTCTTC.

V usage is TRBV11-2 and J usage is TRBJ2-7, with TRBD1 identical over 7 bases. The CDR3 covers 18 residues. Losses at the gene ends were 1 base for V and 2 bases for J; bases not matched to a gene: 14. CDR1 and CDR2 from the germline V gene are SGHAT and FQNNGV. The CDR3 sequence is CASSLGGYRGSGTYEQYF. The CDR3 nucleotides are TGTGCCAGCAGCTTAGGGGGATACAGGGGTTCTGGAACCTACGAGCAGTACTTC. The variable domain in full, completed from reference TRBV11-2 and TRBJ2-7, reads EAGVAQSPRYKIIEKRQSVAFWCNPISGHATLYWYQQILGQGPKLLIQFQNNGVVDDSQLPKDRFSAERLKGVDSTLKIQPAKLEDSAVYLCASSLGGYRGSGTYEQYFGPGTRLTVT.

V usage is TRBV7-2 and J usage is TRBJ1-2, with 8 nucleotides matching TRBD1. The J segment lost 0 bases and the V segment lost 7 bases, leaving 13 bases of the junction unmatched. Per germline, CDR1 SGHTA and CDR2 FQGNSA. This CDR3 has 17 amino acids. The CDR3 loop is CASTPNFHRGTNYGYTF. The DNA for the CDR3 is TGTGCCAGCACCCCTAACTTCCACAGGGGGACTAACTATGGCTACACCTTC.

V gene TRBV11-2 combines with J gene TRBJ2-1; D gene unclear. The CDR3 has 15 amino acids. Looked up from germline, CDR1 is SGHAT and CDR2 is FQNNGV. V lost 0 bases and J lost 6, with 12 bases in between. The CDR3 protein is CASSLEALIINEQFF. Here the CDR3 DNA reads TGTGCCAGCAGCTTAGAAGCTCTAATCATCAATGAGCAGTTCTTC.

The gene calls are TRBV14 and TRBJ1-3; D is unresolved. The V end lost 1 base, the J end lost 0 bases, and 7 bases lay between the germline ends. CDR1 is SGHDN, CDR2 FVKESK, per germline. The CDR3 extends over 15 amino acids. CDR3 in amino acids: CASSQVRSSGNTIYF. DNA for the CDR3: TGTGCCAGCAGCCAAGTTCGAAGCTCTGGAAACACCATATATTTT.

The chain uses TRBV4-1 and TRBJ1-2; no reliable D call. Trimming took off 1 base at V and 4 bases at J, with 13 bases between the two ends. The germline gives CDR1 MGHRA, CDR2 YSYEKL. The CDR3 loop spans 15 amino acids. In DNA form, the CDR3 reads TGCGCCAGCAGCCAAGCTGCGGTAACGGGCTATGGCTACACCTTC. This translates into CASSQAAVTGYGYTF.

V gene TRBV28 combines with J gene TRBJ2-7; D ambiguous. Trimming cost V 3 bases and J 12 bases, with 21 bases left between them. The CDR3 consists of 14 residues. The germline CDR1 and CDR2 sequences are MDHEN and SYDVKM. The chain's CDR3 is CASSFSGSPQNRYF. The CDR3 bases are TGTGCCAGCAGTTTTTCAGGTTCTCCCCAGAATCGGTACTTC.